A selection of T cell receptor beta chains follows, all from one sample in a study of T cell responses to AZD1222 COVID-19 vaccine. The repertoire was sequenced with immunoSEQ multiplex PCR; TCRdb's copy has only in-frame clones and lacks some. In the table there are roughly 140,000 clones, 91% of which are singletons. The material sequenced was peripheral blood, taken on day 0 of AZD1222 vaccination. These receptors all come from an adult in good health. CDR3s include the opening cysteine and the closing phenylalanine or tryptophan. A D gene is named only where the DNA matches it firmly. The size field is filled for only some rows; it gives once, few, many or a size class.

J: TRBJ2-7
size: NA
D: NA
V: TRBV2
DNA: TGTGCCAGCAAACCGGACCCGTTCGAATCCGAGCAGTACTTC
CDR3: CASKPDPFESEQYF

J: TRBJ2-7
size: NA
D: NA
V: TRBV7-2
DNA: TGTGCCAGCAGCTTACAGGGGCCAATTCCCTACGAGCAGTACTTC
CDR3: CASSLQGPIPYEQYF

J: TRBJ1-5
size: NA
D: NA
V: TRBV2
DNA: TGTGCCAGCAGTGAACTGTGGGGCAATCAGCCCCAGCATTTT
CDR3: CASSELWGNQPQHF

J: TRBJ1-5
size: once
D: NA
V: TRBV6-1
DNA: TGTGCCAGCAGTGAGGGCAATCAGCCCCAGCATTTT
CDR3: CASSEGNQPQHF

J: TRBJ2-3
size: NA
D: NA
V: TRBV29-1
DNA: TGCAGCGTTGAAAGGCAGGGCCCCTGCACAGATACGCAGTATTTT
CDR3: CSVERQGPCTDTQYF

J: TRBJ2-1
size: NA
D: NA
V: TRBV28
DNA: TGTGCCAGCACCACACCCATGGGAGTCCAGGAGGTTGGTGAGCAGTTCTTC
CDR3: CASTTPMGVQEVGEQFF

J: TRBJ1-4
size: NA
D: NA
V: TRBV5-6
DNA: TGTGCCAGCAGCTTGGTTGCAACTAATGAAAAACTGTTTTTT
CDR3: CASSLVATNEKLFF

J: TRBJ2-3
size: NA
D: NA
V: TRBV27
DNA: TGTGCCAGCAGTTGGGGACGTACGCAGTATTTT
CDR3: CASSWGRTQYF

J: TRBJ1-4
size: NA
D: TRBD1
V: TRBV27
DNA: TGTGCCAGCAGAATCGGACAGGGCGGGGAAAAACTGTTTTTT
CDR3: CASRIGQGGEKLFF

J: TRBJ1-2
size: NA
D: NA
V: TRBV27
DNA: TGTGCCAGCAGTTTAACAGTTTCTAACTATGGCTACACCTTC
CDR3: CASSLTVSNYGYTF

J: TRBJ1-5
size: NA
D: NA
V: TRBV5-5
DNA: TGTGCCAGCAGTCGTGGCGATGGTCAGCCCCAGCATTTT
CDR3: CASSRGDGQPQHF

J: TRBJ2-5
size: NA
D: NA
V: TRBV29-1
DNA: TGCAGCGCCCCCTGGGGCGGACAAGAGACCCAGTACTTC
CDR3: CSAPWGGQETQYF

J: TRBJ1-2
size: NA
D: NA
V: TRBV19
DNA: TGTGCCAGTAGTATTGCGGGACATACTCCCCTTCGGGGCTACACCTTC
CDR3: CASSIAGHTPLRGYTF

J: TRBJ2-3
size: NA
D: TRBD2
V: TRBV6-2/TRBV6-3
DNA: TGTGCCAGCAGCCCCACGGGACTAGCGGGACCAGATACGCAGTATTTT
CDR3: CASSPTGLAGPDTQYF

J: TRBJ2-5
size: NA
D: NA
V: TRBV7-2
DNA: TGTGCCAGCAGCTCCCGTAGGCCCCAAGAGACCCAGTACTTC
CDR3: CASSSRRPQETQYF

J: TRBJ2-7
size: NA
D: TRBD1
V: TRBV19
DNA: TGTGCCAGTAGGAATACAGGGGTCTACGAGCAGTACTTC
CDR3: CASRNTGVYEQYF

J: TRBJ2-7
size: NA
D: NA
V: TRBV6-5
DNA: TGTGCCAGCAGGGTCGACGGCGTCTACGAGCAGTACTTC
CDR3: CASRVDGVYEQYF

J: TRBJ2-1
size: NA
D: TRBD2
V: TRBV9
DNA: TGTGCCAGCAGCGCGGGAGGTTCCTACAATGAGCAGTTCTTC
CDR3: CASSAGGSYNEQFF

J: TRBJ2-1
size: NA
D: TRBD2
V: TRBV28
DNA: TGTGCCAGCAGTTTCCCCGAGCTAGCGGGAGGGCCCAATGAGCAGTTCTTC
CDR3: CASSFPELAGGPNEQFF

J: TRBJ2-5
size: NA
D: NA
V: TRBV5-1
DNA: TGCGCCAGCAGCCTTTCCGACGGACCCTACCAAGAGACCCAGTACTTC
CDR3: CASSLSDGPYQETQYF

J: TRBJ2-7
size: NA
D: NA
V: TRBV12-3/TRBV12-4
DNA: TGTGCCAGCAGTTTAATCCGCTACGAGCAGTACTTC
CDR3: CASSLIRYEQYF

J: TRBJ2-7
size: once
D: TRBD1
V: TRBV28
DNA: TGTGCCAGCATGTGGGGTTCGGGGACAGGGAATTACGAGCAGTACTTC
CDR3: CASMWGSGTGNYEQYF

J: TRBJ2-1
size: NA
D: NA
V: TRBV5-6
DNA: TGTGCCAGCAGCTCCCGGGACGCTAGATACAATGAGCAGTTCTTC
CDR3: CASSSRDARYNEQFF

J: TRBJ2-1
size: NA
D: TRBD2
V: TRBV2
DNA: TGTGCCAGCAGTGAAATACGGCTAGCGGGAGCCCGTGATGAGCAGTTCTTC
CDR3: CASSEIRLAGARDEQFF

J: TRBJ1-6
size: NA
D: TRBD1
V: TRBV30
DNA: TGTGCCTGGGGAGGACAGGAAAGGTCACCCCTCCACTTT
CDR3: CAWGGQERSPLHF